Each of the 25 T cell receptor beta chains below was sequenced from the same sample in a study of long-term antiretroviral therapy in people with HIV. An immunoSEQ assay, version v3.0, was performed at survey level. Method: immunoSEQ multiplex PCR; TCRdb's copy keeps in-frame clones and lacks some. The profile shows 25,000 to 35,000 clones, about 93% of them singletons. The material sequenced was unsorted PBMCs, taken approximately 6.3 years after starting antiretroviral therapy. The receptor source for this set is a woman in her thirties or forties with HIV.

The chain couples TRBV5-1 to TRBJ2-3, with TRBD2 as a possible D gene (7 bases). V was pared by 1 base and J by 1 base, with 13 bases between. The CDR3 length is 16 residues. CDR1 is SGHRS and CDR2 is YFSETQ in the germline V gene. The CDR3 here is CASSLWGGDGTDTQYF. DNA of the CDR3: TGCGCCAGCAGCTTGTGGGGGGGCGACGGCACAGATACGCAGTATTTT.

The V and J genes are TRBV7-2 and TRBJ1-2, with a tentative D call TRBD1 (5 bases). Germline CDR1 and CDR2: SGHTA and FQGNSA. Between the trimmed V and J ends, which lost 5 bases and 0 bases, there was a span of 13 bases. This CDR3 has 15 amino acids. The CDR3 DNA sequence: TGTGCCAGCAGCCTGGGCCGGGACGCTAACTATGGCTACACCTTC. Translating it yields CASSLGRDANYGYTF.

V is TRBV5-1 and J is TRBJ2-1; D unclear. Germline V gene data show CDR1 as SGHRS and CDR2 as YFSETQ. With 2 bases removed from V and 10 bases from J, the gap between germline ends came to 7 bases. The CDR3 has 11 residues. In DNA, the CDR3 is TGCGCCAGCAGCTTTTTGGAGGAGCAGTTCTTC. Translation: CASSFLEEQFF. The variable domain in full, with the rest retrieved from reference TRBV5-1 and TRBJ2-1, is KAGVTQTPRYLIKTRGQQVTLSCSPISGHRSVSWYQQTPGQGLQFLFEYFSETQRNKGNFPGRFSGRQFSNSRSEMNVSTLELGDSALYLCASSFLEEQFFGPGTRLTVL.

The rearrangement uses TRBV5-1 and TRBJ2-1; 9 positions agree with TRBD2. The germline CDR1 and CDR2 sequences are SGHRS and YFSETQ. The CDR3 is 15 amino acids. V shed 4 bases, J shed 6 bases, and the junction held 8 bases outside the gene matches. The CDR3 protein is CASSPTAGGPNEQFF. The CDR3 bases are TGCGCCAGCAGCCCAACTGCGGGGGGGCCCAATGAGCAGTTCTTC.

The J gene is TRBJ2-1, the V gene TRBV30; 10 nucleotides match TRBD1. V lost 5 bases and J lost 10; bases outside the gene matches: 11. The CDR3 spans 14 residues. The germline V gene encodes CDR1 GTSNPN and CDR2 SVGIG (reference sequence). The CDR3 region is CAWSPGQGSKEQFF. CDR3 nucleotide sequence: TGTGCCTGGTCTCCGGGACAGGGGTCGAAAGAGCAGTTCTTC. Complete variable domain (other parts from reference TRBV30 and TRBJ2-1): SQTIHQWPATLVQPVGSPLSLECTVEGTSNPNLYWYRQAAGRGLQLLFYSVGIGQISSEVPQNLSASRPQDRQFILSSKKLLLSDSGFYLCAWSPGQGSKEQFFGPGTRLTVL.

CDR3 region: CAAADRNEKLFF. CDR3 nucleotides: TGTGCCGCGGCGGACAGGAATGAAAAACTGTTTTTT. The chain links TRBV6-5 to TRBJ1-4, with TRBD1 identical over 7 bases. Germline assignment: CDR1 MNHEY and CDR2 SVGAGI. The CDR3 contains 12 residues. J was trimmed by 5 bases and V by 11 bases; bases with no gene match: 5.

The CDR3 spells CASSDDGVSYNEQFF. CDR3 DNA sequence: TGTGCCAGCAGTGATGATGGGGTTTCCTACAATGAGCAGTTCTTC. The chain recombines TRBV2 with TRBJ2-1; D gene unclear. From germline, CDR1 is SNHLY and CDR2 FYNNEI. This CDR3 has 15 residues. V lost 3 bases to trimming and J lost 1 base, with 10 bases between them.

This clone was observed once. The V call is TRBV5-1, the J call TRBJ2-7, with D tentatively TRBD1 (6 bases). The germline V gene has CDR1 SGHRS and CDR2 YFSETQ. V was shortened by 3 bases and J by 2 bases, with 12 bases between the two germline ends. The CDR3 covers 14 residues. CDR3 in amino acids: CASSSGTQAYEQYF. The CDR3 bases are TGCGCCAGCAGCTCGGGGACACAAGCCTACGAGCAGTACTTC.

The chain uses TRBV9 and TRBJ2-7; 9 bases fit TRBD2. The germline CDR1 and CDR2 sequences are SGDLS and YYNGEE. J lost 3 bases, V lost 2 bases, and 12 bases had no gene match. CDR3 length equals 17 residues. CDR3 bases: TGTGCCAGCAGCGTGGGTCCACCGGGACTAGCAATCTACGAGCAGTACTTC. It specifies CASSVGPPGLAIYEQYF.

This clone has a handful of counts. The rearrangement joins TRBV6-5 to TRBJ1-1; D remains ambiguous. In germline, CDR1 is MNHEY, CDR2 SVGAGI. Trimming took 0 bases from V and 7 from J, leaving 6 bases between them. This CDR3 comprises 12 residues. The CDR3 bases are TGTGCCAGCAGTTACTCGTCGGGTGAAGCTTTCTTT. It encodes CASSYSSGEAFF.

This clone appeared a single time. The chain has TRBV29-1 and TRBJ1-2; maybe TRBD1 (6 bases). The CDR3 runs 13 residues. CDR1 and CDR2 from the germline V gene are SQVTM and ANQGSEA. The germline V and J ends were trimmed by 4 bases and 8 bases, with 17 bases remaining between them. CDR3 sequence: CSVVAGGITGYTF. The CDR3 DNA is TGCAGCGTTGTGGCCGGGGGCATAACGGGCTACACCTTC.

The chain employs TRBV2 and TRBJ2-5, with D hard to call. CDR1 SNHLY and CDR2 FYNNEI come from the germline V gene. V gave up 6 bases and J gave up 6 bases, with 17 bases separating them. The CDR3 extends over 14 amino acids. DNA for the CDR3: TGTGCCAGCAGCCCCGCTGGCTACGCGCAGACCCAGTACTTC. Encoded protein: CASSPAGYAQTQYF.

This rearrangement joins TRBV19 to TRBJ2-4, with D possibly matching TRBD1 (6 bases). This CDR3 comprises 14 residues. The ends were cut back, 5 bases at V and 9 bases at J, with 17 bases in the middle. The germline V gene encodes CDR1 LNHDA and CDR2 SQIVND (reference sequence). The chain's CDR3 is CASSFPGALGIQYF. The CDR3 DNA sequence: TGTGCCAGTAGTTTCCCAGGGGCGCTAGGCATTCAGTACTTC.

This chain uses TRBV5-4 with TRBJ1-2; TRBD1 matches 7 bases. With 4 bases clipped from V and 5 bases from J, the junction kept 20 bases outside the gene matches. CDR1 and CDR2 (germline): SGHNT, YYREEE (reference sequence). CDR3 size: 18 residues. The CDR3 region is CASSQPLGQSNIGYGYTF. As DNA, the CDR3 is TGTGCCAGCAGCCAACCCCTGGGACAGAGCAATATTGGATATGGCTACACCTTC.

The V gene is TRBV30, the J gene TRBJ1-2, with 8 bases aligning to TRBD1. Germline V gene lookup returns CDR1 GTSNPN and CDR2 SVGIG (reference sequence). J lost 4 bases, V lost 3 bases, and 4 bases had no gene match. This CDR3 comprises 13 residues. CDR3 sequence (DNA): TGTGCCTGGAGCGTGACAGGGGCCTATGGCTACACCTTC. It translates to CAWSVTGAYGYTF.

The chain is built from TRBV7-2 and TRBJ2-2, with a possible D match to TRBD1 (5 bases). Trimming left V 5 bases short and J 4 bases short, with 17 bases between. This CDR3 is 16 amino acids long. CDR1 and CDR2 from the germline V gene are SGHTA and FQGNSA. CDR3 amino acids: CASSPAGHHPTGELFF. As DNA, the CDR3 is TGTGCCAGCAGCCCGGCAGGACACCACCCCACCGGGGAGCTGTTTTTT.

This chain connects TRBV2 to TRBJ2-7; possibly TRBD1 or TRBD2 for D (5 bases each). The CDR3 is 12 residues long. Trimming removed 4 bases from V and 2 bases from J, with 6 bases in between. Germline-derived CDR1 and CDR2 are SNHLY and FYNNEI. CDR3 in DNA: TGTGCCAGCAGTGTGGGGGCCTACGAGCAGTACTTC. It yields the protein CASSVGAYEQYF.

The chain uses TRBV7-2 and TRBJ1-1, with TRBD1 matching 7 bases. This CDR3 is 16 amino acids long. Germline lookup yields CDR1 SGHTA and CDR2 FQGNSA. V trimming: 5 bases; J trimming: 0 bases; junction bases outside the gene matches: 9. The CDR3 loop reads CASSPGGYGLNTEAFF. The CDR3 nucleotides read TGTGCCAGCAGCCCAGGGGGGTACGGACTGAACACTGAAGCTTTCTTT.

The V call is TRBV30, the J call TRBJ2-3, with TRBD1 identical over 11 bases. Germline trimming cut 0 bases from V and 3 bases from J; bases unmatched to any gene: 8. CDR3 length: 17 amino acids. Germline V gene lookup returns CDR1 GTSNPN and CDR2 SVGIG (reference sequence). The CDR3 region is CAWSVRRGTGGTDTQYF. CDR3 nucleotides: TGTGCCTGGAGTGTACGTCGGGGGACAGGGGGGACAGATACGCAGTATTTT.

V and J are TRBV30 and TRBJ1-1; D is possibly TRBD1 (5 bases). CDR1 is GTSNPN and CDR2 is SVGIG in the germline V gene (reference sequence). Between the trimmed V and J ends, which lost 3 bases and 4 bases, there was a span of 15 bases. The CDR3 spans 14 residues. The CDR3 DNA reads TGTGCCTGGAGGCTCTCAGGGAGGGTCACTGAAGCTTTCTTT. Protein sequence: CAWRLSGRVTEAFF.

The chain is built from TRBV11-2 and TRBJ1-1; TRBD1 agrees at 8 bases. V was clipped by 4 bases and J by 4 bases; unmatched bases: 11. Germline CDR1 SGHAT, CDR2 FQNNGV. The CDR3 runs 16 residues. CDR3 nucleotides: TGTGCCAGCAGCTGGGGGCCAGGGGGCTCATCCACTGAAGCTTTCTTT. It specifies CASSWGPGGSSTEAFF.

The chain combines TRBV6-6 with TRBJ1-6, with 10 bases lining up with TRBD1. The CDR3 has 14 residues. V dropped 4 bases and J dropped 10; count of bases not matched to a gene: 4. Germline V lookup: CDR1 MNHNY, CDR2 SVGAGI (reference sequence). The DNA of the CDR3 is TGTGCCAGCAGTTCGACAGGGGGCGAGTCACCCCTCCACTTT. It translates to CASSSTGGESPLHF.

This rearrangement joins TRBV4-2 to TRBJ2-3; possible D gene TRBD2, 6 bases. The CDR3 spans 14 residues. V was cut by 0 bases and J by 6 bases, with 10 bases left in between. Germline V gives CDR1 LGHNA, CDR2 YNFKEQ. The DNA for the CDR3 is TGTGCCAGCAGCCAAGACGCTAGCGTTGATACGCAGTATTTT. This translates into CASSQDASVDTQYF.

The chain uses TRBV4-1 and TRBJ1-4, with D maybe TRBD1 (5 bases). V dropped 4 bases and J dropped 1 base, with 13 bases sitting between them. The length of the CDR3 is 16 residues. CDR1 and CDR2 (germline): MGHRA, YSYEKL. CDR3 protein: CASSPGTVGTNEKLFF. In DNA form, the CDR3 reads TGCGCCAGCAGCCCAGGGACCGTCGGAACTAATGAAAAACTGTTTTTT.

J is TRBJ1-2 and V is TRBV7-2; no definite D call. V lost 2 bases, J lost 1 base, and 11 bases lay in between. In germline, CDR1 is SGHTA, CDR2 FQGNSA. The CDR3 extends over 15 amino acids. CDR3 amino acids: CASSLNGGYNYGYTF. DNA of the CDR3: TGTGCCAGCAGCTTAAATGGAGGTTATAACTATGGCTACACCTTC.